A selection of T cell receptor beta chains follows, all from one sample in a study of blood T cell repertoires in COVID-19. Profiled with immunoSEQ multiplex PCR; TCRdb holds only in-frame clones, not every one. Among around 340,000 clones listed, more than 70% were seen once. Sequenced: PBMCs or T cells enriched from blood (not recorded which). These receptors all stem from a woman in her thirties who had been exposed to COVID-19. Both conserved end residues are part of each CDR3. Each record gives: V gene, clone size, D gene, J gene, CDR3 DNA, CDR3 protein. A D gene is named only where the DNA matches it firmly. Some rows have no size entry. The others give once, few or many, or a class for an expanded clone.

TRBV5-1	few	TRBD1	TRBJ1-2	TGCGCCAGCAGCAGGGACAGGTCTTCCTATGGCTACACCTTC	CASSRDRSSYGYTF
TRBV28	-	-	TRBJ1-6	TGTGCCAGCAATTCCGGGATCCGGGCGAATTCACCCCTCCACTTT	CASNSGIRANSPLHF
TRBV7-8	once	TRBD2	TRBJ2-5	TGTGCCAGCAGCTTAGTCGGTAGCGGGAGGAGGAGGGAGACCCAGTACTTC	CASSLVGSGRRRETQYF
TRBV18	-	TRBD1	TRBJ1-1	TGTGCCAGCTCATCTCACGGACAGGGGGAGACTGAAGCTTTCTTT	CASSSHGQGETEAFF
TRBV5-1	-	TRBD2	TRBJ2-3	TGCGCCAGCAGCTTGGTGGGACTAGCGGGAGGACATAGCACAGATACGCAGTATTTT	CASSLVGLAGGHSTDTQYF
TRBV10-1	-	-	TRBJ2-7	TGCGCCAGCAGCCGCCCCGGGACTCACGAGCAGTACTTC	CASSRPGTHEQYF
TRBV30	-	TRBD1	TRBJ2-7	TGTGCCTGGAGTGGGGGACAGGGGGTTCCCTACGAGCAGTACTTC	CAWSGGQGVPYEQYF
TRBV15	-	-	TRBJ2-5	TGTGCCACCAGCAGAGATGGGAGAGAGACCCAGTACTTC	CATSRDGRETQYF
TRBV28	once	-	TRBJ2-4	TGTGCCAGTAGCGCTCCGGATCTCTCCCCCCTCCAGTACTTC	CASSAPDLSPLQYF
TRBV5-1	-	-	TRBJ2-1	TGCGCCAGCAGCGAGGGCGGGCCTGTAATCAATGAGCAGTTCTTC	CASSEGGPVINEQFF
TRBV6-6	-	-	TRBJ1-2	TGTGCCACCCCGGGGGAGGAAGGATATGGCTACACCTTC	CATPGEEGYGYTF
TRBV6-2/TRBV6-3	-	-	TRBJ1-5	TGTGCCAGCAGTTTGGGTACAGGGTATCAGCCCCAGCATTTT	CASSLGTGYQPQHF
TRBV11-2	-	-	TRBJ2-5	TGTGCCAGCAGCTTAGACGGGACCCAGTACTTC	CASSLDGTQYF
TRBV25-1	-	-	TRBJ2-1	TGTGCCAGCAGTGAATCCCTGCGGGGAGGTACCTACAATGAGCAGTTCTTC	CASSESLRGGTYNEQFF
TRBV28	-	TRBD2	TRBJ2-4	TGTGCCAGCACTTTAGCGGGAGCAGGCAAAAACATTCAGTACTTC	CASTLAGAGKNIQYF
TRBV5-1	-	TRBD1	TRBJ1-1	TGCGCCAGCAGCCCGCCGCTCGAGGGGGCGGCTTTCTTT	CASSPPLEGAAFF
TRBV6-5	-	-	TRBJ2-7	TGTGCCAGCAGTAACCCTACTAACGAGCAGTACTTC	CASSNPTNEQYF
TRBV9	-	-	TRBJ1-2	TGTGCCAGCAGCACCACTTTCTATGGCTACACCTTC	CASSTTFYGYTF
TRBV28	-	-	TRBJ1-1	TGTGCCAGCAGTTCCGAAGGGGCGGGGACTGAAGCTTTCTTT	CASSSEGAGTEAFF
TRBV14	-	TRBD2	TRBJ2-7	TGTGCCAGCAGCCCCCGACTAGCTCCCCACGAGCAGTACTTC	CASSPRLAPHEQYF
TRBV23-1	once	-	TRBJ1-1	TGCGCCAGCAGTCAATCAGAGTCCGGGTCGAACACTGAAGCTTTCTTT	CASSQSESGSNTEAFF
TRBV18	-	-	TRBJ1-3	TGTGCCAGCTCAGAGGTGCCCACTGGAAACACCATATATTTT	CASSEVPTGNTIYF
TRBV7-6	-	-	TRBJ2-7	TGTGCCAGCAGCTCCCAGGGCGTGGGTGAGCAGTACTTC	CASSSQGVGEQYF
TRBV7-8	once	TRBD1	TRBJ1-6	TGTGCCAGCAGCTTCGGACAGGGTTGGTCCTATAATTCACCCCTCCACTTT	CASSFGQGWSYNSPLHF
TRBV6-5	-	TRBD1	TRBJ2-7	TGTGCCAGCAGTTGGGACAGGGAGGGTCAGGAGCAGTACTTC	CASSWDREGQEQYF
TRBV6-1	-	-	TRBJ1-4	TGTGCCAGCAGTGAATCACCGGGGAGGGGGGCAGGTGAAAAACTGTTTTTT	CASSESPGRGAGEKLFF
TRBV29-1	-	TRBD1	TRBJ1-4	TGCAGCGTTGACGGACAGGGGGGCGAAAAACTGTTTTTT	CSVDGQGGEKLFF
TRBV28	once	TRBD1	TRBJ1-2	TGTGCCAGCAGTTTCCTCTTGAGGACAGGGGATAGGGATGGCTACACCTTC	CASSFLLRTGDRDGYTF
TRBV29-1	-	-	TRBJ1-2	TGCAGCGTTGGGGTAGGACTCTTTAACTATGGCTACACCTTC	CSVGVGLFNYGYTF
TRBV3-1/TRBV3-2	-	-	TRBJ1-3	TGTGCCAGCAGCACGACAGCCTCTGGAAACACCATATATTTT	CASSTTASGNTIYF
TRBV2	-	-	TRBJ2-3	TGTGCCAGCAGCGGAGAATCCCTAGTAGATACGCAGTATTTT	CASSGESLVDTQYF
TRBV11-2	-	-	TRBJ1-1	TGTGCCAGCAGCTTAGCGGGCGGTGGGGGGACTGAAGCTTTCTTT	CASSLAGGGGTEAFF
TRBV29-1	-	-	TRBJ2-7	TGCAGCGTTGAACAGCCTAGCTACGAGCAGTACTTC	CSVEQPSYEQYF
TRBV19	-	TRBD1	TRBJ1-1	TGTGCCAGTAGTCCCTCGACAGGGGGGAACGCTGAAGCTTTCTTT	CASSPSTGGNAEAFF
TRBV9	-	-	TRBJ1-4	TGTGCCAGCAGCGACAGGCCCTATAATGAAAAACTGTTTTTT	CASSDRPYNEKLFF
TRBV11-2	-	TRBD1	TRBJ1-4	TGTGCCAGCAGCTTAGCCGGGACAGGGGGTGGAAAACTGTTTTTT	CASSLAGTGGGKLFF
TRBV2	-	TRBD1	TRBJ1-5	TGTGCCTCTGCTGCAGGGGGCTATAGCAATCAGCCCCAGCATTTT	CASAAGGYSNQPQHF
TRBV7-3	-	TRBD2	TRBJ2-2	TGTGCCAGCAGCCCCCAAGCGGGGCCGAACACCGGGGAGCTGTTTTTT	CASSPQAGPNTGELFF
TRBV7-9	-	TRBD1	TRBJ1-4	TGTGCCAGCAGCTTTACACAGGGGAGTGAAAAACTGTTTTTT	CASSFTQGSEKLFF
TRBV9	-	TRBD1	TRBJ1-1	TGTGCCAGCAGCGTATCAGGGGGCCCCCTCACTGAAGCTTTCTTT	CASSVSGGPLTEAFF
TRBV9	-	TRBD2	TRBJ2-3	TGTGCCAGCAGCGGACTAGCGGGAGCGGCAGATACGCAGTATTTT	CASSGLAGAADTQYF
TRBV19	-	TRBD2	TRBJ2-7	TGTGCCACAACCTCCCGGGGGGGACTGGCCTACGAGCAGTACTTC	CATTSRGGLAYEQYF
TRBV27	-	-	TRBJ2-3	TGTGCCAGCAGCCCCATGCCGGTCACAGATACGCAGTATTTT	CASSPMPVTDTQYF
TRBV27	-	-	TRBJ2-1	TGTGCCAGCAGTTTATTAGGCGACAGTGAGTTCTTC	CASSLLGDSEFF
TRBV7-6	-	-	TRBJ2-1	TGTGCCAGCAGCTTCGACAATGAGCAGTTCTTC	CASSFDNEQFF
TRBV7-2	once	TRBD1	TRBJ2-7	TGTGCCAGCAGCCAACCCCTCTATTGGGACAGTTCCTACGAGCAGTACTTC	CASSQPLYWDSSYEQYF
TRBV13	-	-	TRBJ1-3	TGTGCCAGCAGCCTTGGGGGGGTCGGAAACACCATATATTTT	CASSLGGVGNTIYF
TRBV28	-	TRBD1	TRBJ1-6	TGTGCCGGGAGGGACAGGGGAAATTCACCCCTCCACTTT	CAGRDRGNSPLHF
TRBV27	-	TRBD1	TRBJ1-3	TGTGCCAACCCCCCTGACAGGGGGCATTCTGGAAACACCATATATTTT	CANPPDRGHSGNTIYF
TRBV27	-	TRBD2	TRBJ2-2	TGTGCCAGCAGTCCCGTACCAGCGGGAGAGACCGGGGAGCTGTTTTTT	CASSPVPAGETGELFF
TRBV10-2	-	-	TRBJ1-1	TGCGCCAGCAGTGTTATGAACACTGAAGCTTTCTTT	CASSVMNTEAFF
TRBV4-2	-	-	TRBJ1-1	TGTGCCAGCAGCCAAGAACAATTGAACACTGAAGCTTTCTTT	CASSQEQLNTEAFF
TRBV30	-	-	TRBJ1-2	TGTGCCTGGAGTGTACGGTCCGGGGAGGGCTACACCTTC	CAWSVRSGEGYTF
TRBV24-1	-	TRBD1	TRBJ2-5	TGTGCCACCTCTCATGGGACAGGGGGTTTTTCGGAGACCCAGTACTTC	CATSHGTGGFSETQYF
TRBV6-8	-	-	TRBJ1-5	TGTGCCAACTCTAGGACAGCAAATCAGCCCCAGCATTTT	CANSRTANQPQHF
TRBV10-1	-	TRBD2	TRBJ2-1	TGCGCCACGAGGGGATCGGGGGGCAATGAGCAGTTCTTC	CATRGSGGNEQFF
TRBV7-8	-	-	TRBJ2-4	TGTGCCAGCAGCTTAAAATATGAGGGCCGAGCCAAAAACATTCAGTACTTC	CASSLKYEGRAKNIQYF
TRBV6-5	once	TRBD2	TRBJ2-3	TGTGCCAGCAGTTTAGCGGGAGGAGGGACAGATACGCAGTATTTT	CASSLAGGGTDTQYF